The rows below give T cell receptor beta chains drawn from one sample of a study of shared clonotypes between healthy human individuals. Repertoires were generated with immunoSEQ multiplex PCR, while TCRdb's copy carries only in-frame clones and drops some. The sample carries approximately 2,000,000 clones, 85% to 95% recorded once. The sample taken for sequencing was naive CD4+ T cells from PBMCs. The receptors derive from a man younger than 35 in good health. Some clones in this sample may be carry-over from other donors' samples. Each CDR3 is given with its conserved first and last residue. Each record gives: clone size, J gene, V gene, D gene, CDR3 protein, CDR3 DNA. The D gene is left open where the match is weak. Size is omitted from some rows. Given values are once, few, many or a class for expanded clones.

NA | TRBJ1-3 | TRBV28 | NA | CASRGRILSGNTIYF | TGTGCCAGCAGAGGGCGGATCCTCTCTGGAAACACCATATATTTT
NA | TRBJ2-6 | TRBV27 | NA | CASSLDSGAGANVLTF | TGTGCCAGCAGTTTAGATTCGGGGGCTGGGGCCAACGTCCTGACTTTC
NA | TRBJ1-2 | TRBV6-5 | NA | CASSLGNYGYTF | TGTGCCAGCTCGCTGGGAAACTATGGCTACACCTTC
NA | TRBJ2-5 | TRBV5-1 | NA | CASSSIEGETQYF | TGCGCCAGCAGCTCAATTGAGGGGGAGACCCAGTACTTC
NA | TRBJ2-1 | TRBV6-1 | TRBD2 | CASSEWRRGGSSNEQFF | TGTGCCAGCAGTGAATGGAGAAGGGGCGGGAGTTCTAATGAGCAGTTCTTC
NA | TRBJ2-5 | TRBV14 | NA | CASSGGWTAYQETQYF | TGTGCCAGCAGCGGGGGTTGGACAGCGTACCAAGAGACCCAGTACTTC
NA | TRBJ2-7 | TRBV4-1 | NA | CASSQGPFIAGTLYEQYF | TGCGCCAGCAGCCAAGGCCCATTCATCGCGGGAACCCTCTACGAGCAGTACTTC
NA | TRBJ1-3 | TRBV6-1 | NA | CASSVREGRGSGNTIYF | TGTGCCAGCAGTGTGAGGGAGGGTCGGGGAAGCGGAAACACCATATATTTT
once | TRBJ2-3 | TRBV9 | TRBD1 | CASSVQTGVDTQYF | TGTGCCAGCAGCGTACAAACAGGGGTGGATACGCAGTATTTT
NA | TRBJ2-5 | TRBV5-1 | NA | CASSLFTGGTPETQYF | TGCGCCAGCAGCTTGTTTACCGGCGGTACCCCGGAGACCCAGTACTTC
NA | TRBJ2-7 | TRBV19 | TRBD1 | CASSIRRGTGASRSSYEQYF | TGTGCCAGTAGTATACGCCGGGGAACAGGGGCCTCCAGGAGCTCCTACGAGCAGTACTTC
NA | TRBJ2-1 | TRBV2 | TRBD1 | CASSEQGASYNEQFF | TGTGCCAGCAGCGAACAGGGGGCGTCCTACAATGAGCAGTTCTTC
few | TRBJ1-2 | TRBV4-1 | NA | CASSQGNSNYGYTF | TGCGCCAGCAGCCAAGGGAACAGCAACTATGGCTACACCTTC
NA | TRBJ1-2 | TRBV28 | NA | CASSRRSYGYTF | TGTGCCAGCAGCAGGAGATCATATGGCTACACCTTC
NA | TRBJ1-4 | TRBV5-1 | NA | CASSLVGGMNEKLFF | TGCGCCAGCAGCTTGGTGGGGGGCATGAATGAAAAACTGTTTTTT
few | TRBJ1-1 | TRBV10-3 | TRBD1 | CAIRRQGMNTEAFF | TGTGCCATCAGGCGACAGGGAATGAACACTGAAGCTTTCTTT
NA | TRBJ2-1 | TRBV4-2 | NA | CASSQGQPYNEQFF | TGTGCCAGCAGCCAGGGACAACCTTACAATGAGCAGTTCTTC
NA | TRBJ2-5 | TRBV28 | NA | CASSFSGALKETQYF | TGTGCCAGCAGTTTTTCGGGGGCTCTTAAGGAGACCCAGTACTTC
NA | TRBJ2-1 | TRBV11-2 | TRBD2 | CASSLILAGGEEGNEQFF | TGTGCCAGCAGCCTTATACTAGCGGGAGGGGAGGAGGGCAATGAGCAGTTCTTC
NA | TRBJ2-2 | TRBV6-5 | NA | CASSYARDTRRELFF | TGTGCCAGCAGTTACGCTCGGGACACCCGAAGGGAGCTGTTTTTT
NA | TRBJ1-3 | TRBV5-4 | NA | CASSLGKSGNTIYF | TGTGCCAGCAGCTTAGGCAAGTCCGGAAACACCATATATTTT
once | TRBJ1-2 | TRBV19 | TRBD1 | CASIPTGDNYGYTF | TGTGCCAGTATCCCGACAGGGGATAACTATGGCTACACCTTC
NA | TRBJ1-2 | TRBV6-1 | NA | CASTMLGGYGYTF | TGTGCCAGCACCATGCTAGGGGGCTATGGCTACACCTTC
NA | TRBJ2-1 | TRBV6-6 | NA | CASSSLQGKGNEQFF | TGTGCCAGCAGTTCTCTCCAGGGGAAGGGAAATGAGCAGTTCTTC
NA | TRBJ1-3 | TRBV18 | NA | CASSPLNSAKNTIYF | TGTGCCAGCTCACCTCTCAATAGCGCCAAAAACACCATATATTTT
NA | TRBJ2-7 | TRBV9 | NA | CASTPDLSSYEQYF | TGTGCCAGCACCCCGGACCTAAGCTCCTACGAGCAGTACTTC
NA | TRBJ2-2 | TRBV5-1 | TRBD1 | CASSAGQALNTGELFF | TGCGCCAGCAGCGCCGGACAGGCACTCAACACCGGGGAGCTGTTTTTT
NA | TRBJ1-5 | TRBV2 | NA | CASTNPGFSNQPQHF | TGTGCCAGCACGAACCCGGGATTTAGCAATCAGCCCCAGCATTTT
NA | TRBJ2-5 | TRBV11-3 | NA | CASSLGNVETQYF | TGTGCCAGCAGCTTGGGCAATGTGGAGACCCAGTACTTC
NA | TRBJ1-5 | TRBV28 | NA | CASSLLVQPQHF | TGTGCCAGCAGTTTATTGGTTCAGCCCCAGCATTTT
NA | TRBJ2-2 | TRBV4-1 | NA | CASSQARNTGELFF | TGCGCCAGCAGCCAAGCGAGGAACACCGGGGAGCTGTTTTTT
NA | TRBJ2-7 | TRBV6-6 | NA | CASSYGSYETSEQYF | TGTGCCAGCAGTTACGGTTCGTACGAGACGTCCGAGCAGTACTTC
NA | TRBJ2-7 | TRBV10-1 | NA | CASSNGGSSYEQYF | TGCGCCAGCAGTAACGGGGGATCAAGCTACGAGCAGTACTTC
NA | TRBJ2-7 | TRBV29-1 | TRBD2 | CSATGGGSSYEQYF | TGCAGCGCCACCGGGGGAGGGAGCTCCTACGAGCAGTACTTC
NA | TRBJ2-3 | TRBV18 | NA | CASSPPGTDTQYF | TGTGCCAGCTCACCACCTGGGACAGATACGCAGTATTTT
NA | TRBJ2-3 | TRBV18 | TRBD1 | CASSLTDRGRITDTQYF | TGTGCCAGCTCACTTACGGACAGGGGCCGAATCACAGATACGCAGTATTTT
NA | TRBJ2-1 | TRBV7-3 | TRBD2 | CASSDRLAGYNEQFF | TGTGCCAGCAGCGACAGACTAGCGGGCTACAATGAGCAGTTCTTC
NA | TRBJ2-7 | TRBV5-1 | NA | CASSLDSGGNEQYF | TGCGCCAGCAGCTTGGATTCCGGGGGCAACGAGCAGTACTTC
once | TRBJ2-2 | TRBV5-8 | TRBD1 | CASSPRDRGYTGELFF | TGTGCCAGCAGCCCACGGGACAGGGGATACACCGGGGAGCTGTTTTTT
few | TRBJ1-5 | TRBV9 | NA | CASRDSNQPQHF | TGTGCCAGCAGGGATAGCAATCAGCCCCAGCATTTT